The entry below describes one T cell receptor beta chain. In its sample, this clone was seen a few times. Which antigen it targets is not known. Base qualities are missing; no much larger clone stands one base away. Enrollment in ICON was initiated in April 2016, and the last patient was enrolled in late 2018. From a subcohort of 75 to 90 patients, fresh tumor and matched uninvolved tissue were collected for in-depth immune analyses, including TCR sequencing. TCR sequencing was performed on DNA isolated from bulk tissue, without cell sorting. The source of the sample is a study of tumor-infiltrating lymphocytes in localized non-small cell lung cancer (dated by TCRdb to about 2021). Notes on the research overall: The cohort covered several histologies, both smokers and never-smokers, and patients whose samples were collected after neoadjuvant chemotherapy. Each patient provided resected tumor tissue plus uninvolved lung tissue from the same patient, with the uninvolved lung tissue described as non-adjacent to the tumor. TCR sequencing was one of several integrated assays, alongside flow cytometry, multiplex immunofluorescence, RNA-seq, exome sequencing and proteomics, applied to the same patients. In total, the ICON cohort consisted of 140 or so surgical patients with localized non-small cell lung cancer who had their tumors resected. A total of approximately 50 patients were part of the paired comparison of immunoSEQ T-cell fraction between tumor and uninvolved lung.

Its CDR3 holds 16 amino acids, cysteine through phenylalanine. The CDR3 DNA has 48 bases and is translated from base 1. For CDR1 and CDR2, the germline V gene lists SGHDT and YYEEEE. V is pared back by 0 bases and J by 1 base, with 12 bases lying between the germline termini. Broader findings and caveats from the paper: No association of tumor T-cell fraction from TCR sequencing with recurrence-free survival was found (p = 0.61). Because different assays used different pieces of the same tissue, intratumor heterogeneity could not be separated from technical variation. Consistent with immunofluorescence CD3 counts, TCRbeta sequencing supported greater T cell infiltration in tumors than in uninvolved lung tissue. TCR-derived T-cell fraction did not differ between the flow cytometry-defined immunotypes IM1 (good prognosis) and IM2 (poor prognosis). Assay coverage varied across patients depending on available tissue quantity, so only a subset of the cohort had TCR sequencing.

TCR sequencing with the immunoSEQ assay provided the T-cell fraction in tumor and uninvolved lung tissue. Regarding the original processing steps: For survival analysis, patients were split into high (upper tertile) and low (lower two tertiles) T-cell fraction groups and compared by log-rank test. A signed-rank test was used to check for differences in T-cell fraction between paired tumor and uninvolved lung. Not all clones reach the TCRdb copy of this immuneACCESS table, which keeps in-frame sequences only. Checked studies attribute under half of the gap to unresolved V genes and leave the rest unexplained. That table supplies the V and J calls and clone size; D and trimming were determined from the DNA. The sample data list about 15,000 clones, and roughly 71% of these were observed just once. Roughly 6% of the sample lies in the top ten.

Material: lung tumor tissue. The clonotype originates from a human donor with non-small cell lung cancer. The chain is assembled from TRBV5-6 and TRBJ2-3, and perhaps TRBD2 as D gene, on 7 matching bases. The nucleotide sequence reads as follows: TGTGCCAGCAGCTTGGGACGGGGGGCCCGCACAGATACGCAGTATTTT. Protein translation: CASSLGRGARTDTQYF.